This T cell receptor beta chain was identified in a study of blood T cell repertoires in COVID-19. Clones were sequenced by immunoSEQ multiplex PCR, and TCRdb holds only the in-frame ones, with some missing. There are some 330,000 clones in the sample; 80% to 90% occur only once, and around 5% lies in the top ten. The J segment lost 4 bases and the V segment lost 2 bases, leaving 7 bases of the junction unmatched. This CDR3 has 15 residues. CDR1 and CDR2 from the germline V gene are SGHRS and YFSETQ. This clonotype was sampled from a man aged 25 to 40 who had recovered from COVID-19. The sample was PBMCs or T cells enriched from blood (not recorded which). The genes are TRBV5-1 and TRBJ1-2; TRBD1 matches at 8 bases. This chain's CDR3 is CASSFKQGEIYGYTF. The CDR3, as DNA: TGCGCCAGCAGCTTCAAACAGGGGGAGATCTATGGCTACACCTTC. Looking up the rest from reference TRBV5-1 and TRBJ1-2 gives the full variable domain: KAGVTQTPRYLIKTRGQQVTLSCSPISGHRSVSWYQQTPGQGLQFLFEYFSETQRNKGNFPGRFSGRQFSNSRSEMNVSTLELGDSALYLCASSFKQGEIYGYTFGSGTRLTVV.